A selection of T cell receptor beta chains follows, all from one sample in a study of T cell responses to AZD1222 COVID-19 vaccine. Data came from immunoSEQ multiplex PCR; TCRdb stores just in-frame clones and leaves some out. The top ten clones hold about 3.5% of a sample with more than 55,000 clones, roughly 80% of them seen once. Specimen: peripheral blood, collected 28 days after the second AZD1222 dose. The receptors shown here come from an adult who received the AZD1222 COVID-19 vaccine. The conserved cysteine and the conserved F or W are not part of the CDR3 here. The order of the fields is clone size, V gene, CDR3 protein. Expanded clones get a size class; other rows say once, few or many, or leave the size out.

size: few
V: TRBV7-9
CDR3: ASSPAAGNTIY

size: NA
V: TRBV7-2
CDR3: ASSLAMARVAF

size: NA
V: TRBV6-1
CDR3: ASSEADGFYGYT

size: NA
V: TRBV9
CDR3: ASSVNQLAGDTDTQY

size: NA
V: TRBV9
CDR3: ASSVDPGVPTGELF

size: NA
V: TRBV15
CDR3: ATSRDPPGNLNTEAF

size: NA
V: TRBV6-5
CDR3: ASRRLGGDTQY

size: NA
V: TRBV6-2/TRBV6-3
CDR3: ASSILWDSYGYT

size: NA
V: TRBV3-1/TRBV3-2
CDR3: ASSSPGGNQPQH

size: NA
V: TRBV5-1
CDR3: ASSFLGMVETQY

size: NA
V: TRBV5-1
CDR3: ASSPTTPSSYNEQF

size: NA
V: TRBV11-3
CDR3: ASSLRTGSYEQY

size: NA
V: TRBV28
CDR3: ASGNSPLH

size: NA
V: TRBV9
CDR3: ASSVGQSFYGYT

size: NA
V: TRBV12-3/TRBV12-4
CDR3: ASSQRGDYGYT

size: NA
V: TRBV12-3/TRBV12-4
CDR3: ASRMEPGEQY

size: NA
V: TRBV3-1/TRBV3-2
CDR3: ASSRSLPMDMRRTKDGYT

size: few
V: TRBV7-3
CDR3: ASSLTQGPYNEQF

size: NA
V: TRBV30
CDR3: AWSVRANYGYT

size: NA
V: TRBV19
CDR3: ASSIPDRAGNTIY

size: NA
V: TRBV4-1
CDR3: ASSQEGPSREVYGYT

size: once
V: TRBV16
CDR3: ASSQSKGGMWNTEAF

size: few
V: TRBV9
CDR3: ASSVGRYTDTQY

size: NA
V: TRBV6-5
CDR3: ASSQGANYGYT

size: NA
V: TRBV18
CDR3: ASSPSLDEQY

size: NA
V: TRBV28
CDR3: ASSSNGGGQY

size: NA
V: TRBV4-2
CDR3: ASSQEGNYNEQF

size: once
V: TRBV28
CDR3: ASPPARPAGLTEAF

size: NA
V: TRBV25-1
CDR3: ASSEGQGSGNTIY

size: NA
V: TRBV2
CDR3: ASMIDAGTETQY

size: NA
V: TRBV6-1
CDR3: ASSELGRVGGELF

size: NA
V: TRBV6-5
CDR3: ASSTGLAGAGELF

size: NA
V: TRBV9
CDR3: ASSIRGNTGELF

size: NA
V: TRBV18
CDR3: ASSPVAGGQDEQY

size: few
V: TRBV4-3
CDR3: ASSQDAGRDAF

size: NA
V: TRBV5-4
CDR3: ASSWDTRGNEQF

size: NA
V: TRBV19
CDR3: ASSPRWGTDTQY

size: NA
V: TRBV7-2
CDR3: ASSSSGGLTYEQY

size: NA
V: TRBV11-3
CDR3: ASSPHQADKLF

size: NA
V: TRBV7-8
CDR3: ASSLETGRTDGYT

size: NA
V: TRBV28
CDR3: ASSETNANTGELF

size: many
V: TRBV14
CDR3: ASSHVAGGLHEQY

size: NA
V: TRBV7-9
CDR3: ASSLEQDQPQH